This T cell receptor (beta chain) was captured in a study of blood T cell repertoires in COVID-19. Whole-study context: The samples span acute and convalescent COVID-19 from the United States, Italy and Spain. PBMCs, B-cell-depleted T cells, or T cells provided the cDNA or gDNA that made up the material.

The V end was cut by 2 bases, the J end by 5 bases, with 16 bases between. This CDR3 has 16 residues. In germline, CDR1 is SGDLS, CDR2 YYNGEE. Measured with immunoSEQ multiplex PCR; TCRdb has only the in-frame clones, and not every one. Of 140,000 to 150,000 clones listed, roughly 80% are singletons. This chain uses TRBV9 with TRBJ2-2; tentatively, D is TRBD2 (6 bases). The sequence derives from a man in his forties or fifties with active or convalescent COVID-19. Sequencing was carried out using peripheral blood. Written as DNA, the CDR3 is TGTGCCAGCAGCGTTAAGGAGGGGCGGACAACCGGGGAGCTGTTTTTT. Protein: CASSVKEGRTTGELFF.